Presented here are 17 T cell receptor beta chains from one specimen sequenced in a study of blood T cell repertoires in COVID-19. The table came from immunoSEQ multiplex PCR; TCRdb's copy has only in-frame clones and leaves some out. The table includes roughly 190,000 clones, about 91% detected once. The sample was PBMCs or T cells enriched from blood (not recorded which). These receptors were taken from a woman aged 18-35 years who had recovered from COVID-19.

This sequence joins TRBV2 and TRBJ1-1, with D possibly being TRBD1 (5 bases). This CDR3 is built from 16 residues. The germline V gene encodes CDR1 SNHLY and CDR2 FYNNEI. V was trimmed by 0 bases and J by 1 base, leaving 12 bases between them. The CDR3 region is CASSEALQVPNTEAFF. DNA for the CDR3: TGTGCCAGCAGTGAAGCCCTACAGGTCCCGAACACTGAAGCTTTCTTT.

V is TRBV9 and J is TRBJ1-6; weak D call: TRBD1 (5 bases). CDR1 SGDLS and CDR2 YYNGEE come from the germline V gene. The V end was cut by 4 bases, the J end by 7 bases, with 12 bases between. The CDR3 loop spans 14 amino acids. CDR3 DNA: TGTGCCAGCAGCTCCGGACGGGGGAATTCACCCCTCCACTTT. It codes for CASSSGRGNSPLHF.

CDR3 sequence reads: CASMLAGINEQFF. The DNA for the CDR3 is TGTGCCAGCATGCTAGCGGGGATCAATGAGCAGTTCTTC. The chain recombines TRBV7-9 with TRBJ2-1; 9 nucleotides line up with TRBD2. After removal of 7 bases from V and 6 bases from J, the junction contained 4 bases not matched to a gene. Per the germline V gene, CDR1 is SEHNR and CDR2 is FQNEAQ (reference sequence). The CDR3 totals 13 residues.

The genes are TRBV27 and TRBJ2-7; 11 nucleotides line up with TRBD1. There are 14 residues in the CDR3. The V segment lost 8 bases and the J segment 7 bases; nucleotides outside the gene matches: 10. Germline V gene sequence: CDR1 MNHEY, CDR2 SMNVEV (reference sequence). CDR3 sequence (DNA): TGTGCCAGCTCTATAGGACAGGGGGCCCTGGAGCAGTACTTC. Translating it yields CASSIGQGALEQYF.

As DNA, the CDR3 is TGTGCCAGCACCTCTCTTGACAGGGGGGAGACCCAGTACTTC. It translates to CASTSLDRGETQYF. The chain links TRBV5-6 to TRBJ2-5; 9 nucleotides agree with TRBD1. Germline CDR1 SGHDT, CDR2 YYEEEE. V dropped 6 bases and J dropped 5; count of bases not matched to a gene: 8. The CDR3 runs 14 residues.

The chain recombines TRBV4-1 with TRBJ2-7; no reliable D call. The CDR3 consists of 15 residues. The V gene's germline CDR1 is MGHRA and CDR2 YSYEKL. Trimming shortened V by 0 bases and J by 0 bases, and 9 bases separated the two germline ends. CDR3: CASSQEATISYEQYF. CDR3 nucleotide sequence: TGCGCCAGCAGCCAAGAGGCAACGATCTCCTACGAGCAGTACTTC.

The V call is TRBV19, the J call TRBJ1-2; 8 bases fit TRBD1. Germline V gene sequence: CDR1 LNHDA, CDR2 SQIVND (reference sequence). V lost 4 bases to trimming and J lost 5 bases; unmatched junction nucleotides: 3. CDR3 length equals 13 residues. The CDR3 nucleotides are TGTGCCAGTAGTAGGACAGGGCCGTATGGCTACACCTTC. Its translation is CASSRTGPYGYTF.

CDR3 loop: CSASTVSYEQYF. In nucleotides, the CDR3 is TGCAGTGCTAGTACTGTCTCCTACGAGCAGTACTTC. This sequence joins TRBV20-1 and TRBJ2-7; D gene unclear. The ends were cut back, 3 bases at V and 0 bases at J, with 6 bases in the middle. The CDR3 has 12 amino acids. The V gene's germline CDR1 is DFQATT and CDR2 SNEGSKA (reference sequence).

This sequence joins TRBV29-1 and TRBJ2-3, with 13 bases lining up with TRBD2. CDR3 length: 15 residues. CDR1 and CDR2 from the germline V gene are SQVTM and ANQGSEA. With V trimmed by 6 bases and J by 10 bases, 13 bases remained unmatched. The CDR3 spells CSVGSGLAGPLPQYF. CDR3 nucleotide sequence: TGCAGCGTAGGCTCGGGACTAGCGGGACCCCTCCCGCAGTATTTT.

The chain combines TRBV7-9 with TRBJ2-7, with a possible D match to TRBD1 (6 bases). The CDR3 runs to 11 residues. V was trimmed by 9 bases and J by 4 bases, leaving 10 bases between them. Germline V gene sequence: CDR1 SEHNR, CDR2 FQNEAQ (reference sequence). Written as DNA, the CDR3 is TGTGCCAGTACCCAGGGGTACGAGCAGTACTTC. Its translation is CASTQGYEQYF.

The chain has TRBV9 and TRBJ2-1; TRBD2 might be the D (5 bases). The V end was cut by 4 bases, the J end by 7 bases, with 18 bases between. The germline V gene has CDR1 SGDLS and CDR2 YYNGEE. The CDR3 totals 15 residues. The CDR3 DNA follows: TGTGCCAGCAGCCCGAGCGGCCCCTTGGGGAATGAGCAGTTCTTC. It codes for CASSPSGPLGNEQFF.

The rearrangement uses TRBV12-3 or TRBV12-4 and TRBJ2-3, with D unclear. V lost 6 bases to trimming and J lost 0 bases, with 7 bases between them. The CDR3 runs to 13 residues. CDR3 sequence (DNA): TGTGCCAGCAGCCTAGAGAGCACAGATACGCAGTATTTT. Translating gives CASSLESTDTQYF.

This sequence joins TRBV18 and TRBJ1-2; 7 nucleotides agree with TRBD1. Germline-derived CDR1 and CDR2 are KGHSH and LQKENI. The CDR3 is 16 amino acids. With 5 bases clipped from V and 8 bases from J, the junction kept 17 bases outside the gene matches. The DNA of the CDR3 is TGTGCCAGCTCAGCAGGGACAGAGAGAAAGGTGTGGGGCTACACCTTC. Its protein product is CASSAGTERKVWGYTF.

This clone was detected a few times. The V and J genes are TRBV6-5 and TRBJ1-5; D not resolved. CDR1 is MNHEY and CDR2 is SVGAGI in the germline V gene. V was trimmed by 0 bases and J by 3 bases, leaving 9 bases between them. The CDR3 extends over 15 amino acids. The CDR3 coding sequence is TGTGCCAGCAGTTACTCTCCGGGTAACAATCAGCCCCAGCATTTT. Translation gives CASSYSPGNNQPQHF.

This clone was counted between two and nine times. CDR3 region: CASSLGSRRGNYGYTF. The CDR3 DNA follows: TGCGCCAGCAGCTTGGGGTCCCGGCGGGGCAACTATGGCTACACCTTC. The rearrangement uses TRBV5-1 and TRBJ1-2; tentative D call: TRBD1 (5 bases). CDR1 and CDR2 from the germline V gene are SGHRS and YFSETQ. The CDR3 has 16 residues. V was shortened by 0 bases and J by 2 bases, with 14 bases between the two germline ends.

This clone has only one observation. The rearrangement links TRBV15 to TRBJ1-3, with 7 bases matching TRBD1. This CDR3 is built from 16 residues. After removal of 5 bases from V and 2 bases from J, the junction contained 9 bases not matched to a gene. Germline-derived CDR1 and CDR2 are LNHNV and YYDKDF (reference sequence). Here the CDR3 reads CATSRRTGRTGNTIYF. CDR3 coding DNA: TGTGCCACCAGCCGAAGGACAGGAAGAACTGGAAACACCATATATTTT.

CDR3 protein: CASSTGNGYTF. For the CDR3, the DNA is TGTGCCAGCAGTACAGGGAATGGCTACACCTTC. The J gene is TRBJ1-2, the V gene TRBV12-3 or TRBV12-4, with D possibly TRBD1 on 6 matching bases. V lost 5 bases and J 6 bases, leaving 7 bases between the germline ends. This CDR3 contains 11 residues.